This T cell receptor beta chain was profiled in a study of Siglec-9 on CD8 T cells in melanoma. Findings and limits, study-wide: An effector memory CD8+ subset marked by Siglec-9 reportedly appeared to gather in melanoma.

With regard to this clone: The antigen is not known.

Produced via immunoSEQ multiplex PCR; TCRdb's table is partial and in-frame only. The table shows about 30,000 clones, with less than 85% occurring only once. CDR3 size: 13 residues. Germline assignment: CDR1 MNHEY and CDR2 SMNVEV (reference sequence). Trimming removed 0 bases from V and 5 bases from J, with 8 bases in between. This TCR was sampled from a human donor in good health. The sequencing input was Siglec-9- CD8+ T cells sorted from blood. The chain uses TRBV27 and TRBJ2-7, with D maybe TRBD1 (6 bases). The CDR3 protein is CASSLSQGHEQYF. For the CDR3, the DNA is TGTGCCAGCAGTTTATCACAGGGACACGAGCAGTACTTC.